This entry lists 8 T cell receptor beta chains sequenced from one sample in a study of PD-L1 blockade in urothelial cancer. The time point was: pretreatment peripheral blood. Repertoires were generated with immunoSEQ multiplex PCR, while TCRdb's copy carries only in-frame clones and drops some. Of 50,000 to 55,000 clones listed, around 72% are singletons. Sample: PBMCs, taken around atezolizumab (anti-PD-L1) treatment. The origin of the receptors is a man between 65 and 85 years old with urothelial cancer.

The CDR3, as DNA: TGTGCCTGGAGTGTAAAAAGGCGCGGGGGCGGCAATCAGCCCCAGCATTTT. Its protein is CAWSVKRRGGGNQPQHF. The chain couples TRBV30 to TRBJ1-5, with D possibly matching TRBD1 (6 bases). The CDR3 loop spans 17 amino acids. Germline V gene sequence: CDR1 GTSNPN, CDR2 SVGIG (reference sequence). Deletions cut 0 bases from V and 2 bases from J, with 17 bases between.

The CDR3 coding sequence is TGTGCCACGGCTAAGGGGGTCGACTATGGCTACACCTTC. Amino acids: CATAKGVDYGYTF. The chain is built from TRBV6-5 and TRBJ1-2, with D perhaps TRBD1 (6 bases). V lost 10 bases to trimming and J lost 3 bases, with 15 bases between them. This CDR3 comprises 13 residues. Germline CDR1 and CDR2: MNHEY and SVGAGI.

This rearrangement joins TRBV18 to TRBJ1-2; 10 bases are a match to TRBD1. Germline assignment: CDR1 KGHSH and CDR2 LQKENI. The CDR3 is made up of 14 amino acids. V trimming: 4 bases; J trimming: 3 bases; junction bases outside the gene matches: 2. The CDR3 DNA is TGTGCCAGCTCACAGACAGGGGGCCACTATGGCTACACCTTC. The encoded protein is CASSQTGGHYGYTF.

The chain recombines TRBV19 with TRBJ2-7, with D uncertain. The germline V gene has CDR1 LNHDA and CDR2 SQIVND (reference sequence). The V end lost 3 bases, the J end lost 3 bases, and 9 bases lay between the germline ends. The CDR3 covers 13 residues. In nucleotides, the CDR3 is TGTGCCAGTAGTATGGGCCTCCTCTACGAGCAGTACTTC. Translated, it gives CASSMGLLYEQYF.

This clone was detected many times. The chain links TRBV10-3 to TRBJ1-1; a possible D gene is TRBD1 (6 bases). CDR1 ENHRY and CDR2 SYGVKD come from the germline V gene. The CDR3 contains 16 residues. V dropped 4 bases and J dropped 4 bases, with 19 bases sitting between them. The CDR3: CAISGAGRGTATEAFF. The CDR3, as DNA: TGTGCCATCAGTGGGGCGGGTAGGGGGACGGCCACTGAAGCTTTCTTT.

This chain links TRBV18 with TRBJ1-3; D ambiguous. Trimming took off 2 bases at V and 0 bases at J, with 14 bases between the two ends. Per germline, CDR1 KGHSH and CDR2 LQKENI. The CDR3 loop spans 17 amino acids. The CDR3, as DNA: TGTGCCAGCTCACCAGGAGAGGGAGGACGCTCTGGAAACACCATATATTTT. Translated, it gives CASSPGEGGRSGNTIYF.

The genes are TRBV11-2 and TRBJ1-5, with D perhaps matching TRBD1 (5 bases). The CDR3 contains 15 residues. Germline CDR1 is SGHAT and CDR2 is FQNNGV. V lost 0 bases and J 3 bases, leaving 9 bases between the germline ends. The CDR3 sequence is CASSLDRGDNQPQHF. The CDR3 DNA follows: TGTGCCAGCAGCTTAGATCGGGGGGACAATCAGCCCCAGCATTTT.

This clone was counted a few times. J is TRBJ1-3 and V is TRBV5-5; D ambiguous. From germline, CDR1 is SGHKS and CDR2 YYEKEE (reference sequence). The CDR3 runs 11 residues. V gave up 2 bases and J gave up 16 bases, with 13 bases separating them. CDR3 in DNA: TGTGCCAGCAGCTTAAACGGTGTTACGTATTTT. Residues: CASSLNGVTYF.